This TCR beta chain was identified in a study of T cells in Graves' hyperthyroidism and ophthalmopathy. Enrolled ophthalmopathy patients presented with a Clinical Activity Score of at least 3, a NOSPECS grade of at least 4, and disease duration under 3 months. PBMCs stemmed from approximately 9.1 ml fresh peripheral blood. From RNA transcripts, TCR beta CDR3 regions were amplified. Carried out on the TCR CDR3, a first-round RT-PCR used the HTBI primer set. One entry per CDR3 protein results from TCRdb running MiXCR on the multiplex PCR reads. The sample lists about 480,000 distinct CDR3 sequences; approximately 25% were seen once. In its sample, this clonotype was seen many times. The TCR comes from a woman aged 25-40 years with Graves' ophthalmopathy. What was sequenced was blood.

CDR3 amino acids: CSAEEAFF. The CDR3 region has the DNA TGCAGTGCGGAGGAAGCTTTCTTT. The genes are TRBV20-1 and TRBJ1-1; D is uncertain. The CDR3 runs to 8 residues. CDR1 is DFQATT, CDR2 SNEGSKA, per germline (reference sequence). V lost 6 bases, J lost 8 bases, and 4 bases lay in between.